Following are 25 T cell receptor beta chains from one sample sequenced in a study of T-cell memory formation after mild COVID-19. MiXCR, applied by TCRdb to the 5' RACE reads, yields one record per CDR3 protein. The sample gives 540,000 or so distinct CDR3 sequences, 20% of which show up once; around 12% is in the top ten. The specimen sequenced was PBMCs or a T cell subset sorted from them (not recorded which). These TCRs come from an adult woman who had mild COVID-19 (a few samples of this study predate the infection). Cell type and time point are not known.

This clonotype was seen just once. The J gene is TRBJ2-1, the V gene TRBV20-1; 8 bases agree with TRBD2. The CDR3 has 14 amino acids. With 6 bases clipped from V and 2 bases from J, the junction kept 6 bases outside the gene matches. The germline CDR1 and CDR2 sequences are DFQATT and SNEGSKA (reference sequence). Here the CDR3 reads CSAPGTSPYNEQFF. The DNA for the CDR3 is TGCAGTGCCCCCGGGACTAGTCCCTACAATGAGCAGTTCTTC.

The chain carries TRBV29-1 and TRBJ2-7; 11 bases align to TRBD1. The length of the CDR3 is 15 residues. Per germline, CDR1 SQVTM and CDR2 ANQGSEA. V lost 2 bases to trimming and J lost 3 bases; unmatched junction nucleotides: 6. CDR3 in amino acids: CSVEIPGQGGYEQYF. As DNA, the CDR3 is TGCAGCGTTGAAATCCCGGGACAGGGGGGCTACGAGCAGTACTTC.

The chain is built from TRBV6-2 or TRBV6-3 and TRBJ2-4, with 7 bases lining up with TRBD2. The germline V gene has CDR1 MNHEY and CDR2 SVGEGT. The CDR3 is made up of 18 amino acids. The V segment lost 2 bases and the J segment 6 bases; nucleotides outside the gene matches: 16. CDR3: CASSYLRKGERGGNIQYF. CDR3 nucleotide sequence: TGTGCCAGCAGTTACCTCCGAAAAGGGGAGCGGGGTGGAAACATTCAGTACTTC.

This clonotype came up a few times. CDR3 bases: TGTGCCAGCAGCCCGAACAAGGGGGACGTTTTCACAGATACGCAGTATTTT. Translation: CASSPNKGDVFTDTQYF. This chain uses TRBV7-9 with TRBJ2-3, with D perhaps matching TRBD1 (6 bases). The V end was cut by 5 bases, the J end by 2 bases, with 20 bases between. The CDR3 is made up of 17 amino acids. The V gene's germline CDR1 is SEHNR and CDR2 FQNEAQ (reference sequence). The full variable domain, rest sourced from reference TRBV7-9 and TRBJ2-3, is DTGVSQNPRHKITKRGQNVTFRCDPISEHNRLYWYRQTLGQGPEFLTYFQNEAQLEKSRLLSDRFSAERPKGSFSTLEIQRTEQGDSAMYLCASSPNKGDVFTDTQYFGPGTRLTVL.

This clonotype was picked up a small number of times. The DNA for the CDR3 is TGCGCCAGCAGCTCGACTAGCGGGGACACAGATACGCAGTATTTT. This gives the protein CASSSTSGDTDTQYF. The chain is built from TRBV5-1 and TRBJ2-3, with 11 positions matching TRBD2. The V and J ends lost 3 bases and 2 bases, in that order; junction bases with no gene match: 2. Looked up from germline, CDR1 is SGHRS and CDR2 is YFSETQ. The length of the CDR3 is 15 residues. The whole variable domain, filled in from reference TRBV5-1 and TRBJ2-3, reads KAGVTQTPRYLIKTRGQQVTLSCSPISGHRSVSWYQQTPGQGLQFLFEYFSETQRNKGNFPGRFSGRQFSNSRSEMNVSTLELGDSALYLCASSSTSGDTDTQYFGPGTRLTVL.

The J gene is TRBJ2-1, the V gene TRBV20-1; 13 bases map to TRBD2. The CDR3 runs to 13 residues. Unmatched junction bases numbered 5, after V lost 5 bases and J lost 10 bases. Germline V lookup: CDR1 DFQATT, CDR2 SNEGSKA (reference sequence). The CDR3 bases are TGCAGTGCTGGGACTAGCGGGATTGGAGAGCAGTTCTTC. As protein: CSAGTSGIGEQFF.

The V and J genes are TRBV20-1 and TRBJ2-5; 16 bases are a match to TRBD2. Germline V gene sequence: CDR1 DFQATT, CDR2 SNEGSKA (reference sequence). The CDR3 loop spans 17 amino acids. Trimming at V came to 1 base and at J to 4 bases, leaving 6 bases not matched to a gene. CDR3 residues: CSARVGTSGRDSETQYF. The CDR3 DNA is TGCAGTGCTAGAGTTGGGACTAGCGGGAGGGATTCAGAGACCCAGTACTTC.

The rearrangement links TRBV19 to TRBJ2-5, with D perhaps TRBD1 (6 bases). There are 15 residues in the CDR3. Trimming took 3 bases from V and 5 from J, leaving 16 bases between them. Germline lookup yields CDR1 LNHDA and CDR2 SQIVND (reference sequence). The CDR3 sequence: CASSMNRDNRETQYF. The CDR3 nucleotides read TGTGCCAGTAGTATGAATCGGGACAATCGTGAGACCCAGTACTTC. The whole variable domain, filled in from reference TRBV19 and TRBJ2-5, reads DGGITQSPKYLFRKEGQNVTLSCEQNLNHDAMYWYRQDPGQGLRLIYYSQIVNDFQKGDIAEGYSVSREKKESFPLTVTSAQKNPTAFYLCASSMNRDNRETQYFGPGTRLLVL.

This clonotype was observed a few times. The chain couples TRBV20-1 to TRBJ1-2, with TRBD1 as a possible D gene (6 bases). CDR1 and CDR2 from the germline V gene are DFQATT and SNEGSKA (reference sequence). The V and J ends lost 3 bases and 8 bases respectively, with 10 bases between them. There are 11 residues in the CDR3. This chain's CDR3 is CSARIGQGYTF. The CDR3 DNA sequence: TGCAGTGCTAGGATCGGACAGGGCTACACCTTC.

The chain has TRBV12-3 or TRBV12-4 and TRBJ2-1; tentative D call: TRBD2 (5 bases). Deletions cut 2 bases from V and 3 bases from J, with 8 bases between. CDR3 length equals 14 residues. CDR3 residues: CASSLTTSYNEQFF. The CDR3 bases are TGTGCCAGCAGTTTAACAACTAGCTACAATGAGCAGTTCTTC.

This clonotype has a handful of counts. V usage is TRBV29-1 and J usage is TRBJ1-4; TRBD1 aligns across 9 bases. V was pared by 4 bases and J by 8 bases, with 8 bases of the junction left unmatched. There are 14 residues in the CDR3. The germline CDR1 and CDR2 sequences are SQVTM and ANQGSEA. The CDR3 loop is CSVARDRADEKLFF. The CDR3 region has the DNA TGCAGCGTTGCCCGGGACAGGGCAGACGAAAAACTGTTTTTT.

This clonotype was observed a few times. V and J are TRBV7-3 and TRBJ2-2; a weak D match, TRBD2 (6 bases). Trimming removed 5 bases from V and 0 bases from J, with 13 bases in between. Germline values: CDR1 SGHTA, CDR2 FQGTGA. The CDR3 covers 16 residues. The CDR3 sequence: CASSISSGANTGELFF. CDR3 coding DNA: TGTGCCAGCAGCATATCCTCGGGGGCGAACACCGGGGAGCTGTTTTTT.

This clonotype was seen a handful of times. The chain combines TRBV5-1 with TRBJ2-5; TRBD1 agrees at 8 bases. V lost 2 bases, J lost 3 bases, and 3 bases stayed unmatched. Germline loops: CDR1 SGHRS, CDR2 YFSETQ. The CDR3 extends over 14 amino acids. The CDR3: CASSFQGAEETQYF. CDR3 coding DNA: TGCGCCAGCAGCTTCCAGGGGGCAGAAGAGACCCAGTACTTC.

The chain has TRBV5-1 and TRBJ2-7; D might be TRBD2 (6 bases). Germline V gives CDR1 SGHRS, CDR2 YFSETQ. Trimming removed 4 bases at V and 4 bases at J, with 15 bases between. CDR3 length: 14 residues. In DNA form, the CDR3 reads TGCGCCAGCAGCCGCGAAGCGGGCTTATACGAGCAGTACTTC. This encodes CASSREAGLYEQYF.

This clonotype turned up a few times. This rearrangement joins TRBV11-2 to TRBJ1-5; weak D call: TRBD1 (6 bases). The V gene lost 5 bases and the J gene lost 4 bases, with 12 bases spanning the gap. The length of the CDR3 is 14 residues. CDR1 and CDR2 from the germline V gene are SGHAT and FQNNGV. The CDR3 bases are TGTGCCAGCAGCGTCCAAGGGGGGAATCAGCCCCAGCATTTT. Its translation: CASSVQGGNQPQHF. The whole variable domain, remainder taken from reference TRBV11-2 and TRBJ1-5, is EAGVAQSPRYKIIEKRQSVAFWCNPISGHATLYWYQQILGQGPKLLIQFQNNGVVDDSQLPKDRFSAERLKGVDSTLKIQPAKLEDSAVYLCASSVQGGNQPQHFGDGTRLSIL.

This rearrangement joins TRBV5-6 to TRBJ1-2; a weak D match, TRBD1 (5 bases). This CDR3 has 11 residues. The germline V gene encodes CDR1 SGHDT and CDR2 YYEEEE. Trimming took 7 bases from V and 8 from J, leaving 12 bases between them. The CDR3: CASAGGFGYTF. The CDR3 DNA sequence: TGTGCCAGCGCGGGGGGATTCGGCTACACCTTC.

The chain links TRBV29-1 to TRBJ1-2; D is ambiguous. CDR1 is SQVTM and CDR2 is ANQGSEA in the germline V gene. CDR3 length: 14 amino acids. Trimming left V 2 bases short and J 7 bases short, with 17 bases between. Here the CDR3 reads CSVERRAEPLGYTF. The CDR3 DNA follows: TGCAGCGTTGAAAGGAGAGCAGAACCCCTTGGCTACACCTTC.

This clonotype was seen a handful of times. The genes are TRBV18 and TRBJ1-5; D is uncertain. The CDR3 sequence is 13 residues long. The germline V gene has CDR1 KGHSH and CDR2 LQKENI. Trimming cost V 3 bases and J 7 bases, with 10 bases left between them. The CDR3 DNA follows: TGTGCCAGCTCACCGCACCCCCGCCAGCCCCAGCATTTT. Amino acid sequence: CASSPHPRQPQHF.

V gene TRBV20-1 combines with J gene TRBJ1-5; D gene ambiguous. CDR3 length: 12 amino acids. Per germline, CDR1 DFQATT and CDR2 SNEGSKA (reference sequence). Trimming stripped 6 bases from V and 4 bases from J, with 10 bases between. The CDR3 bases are TGCAGTGCCAGGACGGGAAATCAGCCCCAGCATTTT. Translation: CSARTGNQPQHF.

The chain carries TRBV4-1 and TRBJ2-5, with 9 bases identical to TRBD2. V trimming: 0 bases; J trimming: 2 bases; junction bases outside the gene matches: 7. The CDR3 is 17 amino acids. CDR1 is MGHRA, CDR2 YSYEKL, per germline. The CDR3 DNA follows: TGCGCCAGCAGCCAAGATCTCCTAGCGGGGATACAAGAGACCCAGTACTTC. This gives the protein CASSQDLLAGIQETQYF.

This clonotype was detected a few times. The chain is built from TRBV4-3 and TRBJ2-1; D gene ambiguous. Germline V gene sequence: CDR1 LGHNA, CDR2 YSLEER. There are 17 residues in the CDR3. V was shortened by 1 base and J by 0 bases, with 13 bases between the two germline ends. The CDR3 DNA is TGCGCCAGCAGCCAAGGATGGGGAAAAAGCTCCTACAATGAGCAGTTCTTC. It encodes CASSQGWGKSSYNEQFF.

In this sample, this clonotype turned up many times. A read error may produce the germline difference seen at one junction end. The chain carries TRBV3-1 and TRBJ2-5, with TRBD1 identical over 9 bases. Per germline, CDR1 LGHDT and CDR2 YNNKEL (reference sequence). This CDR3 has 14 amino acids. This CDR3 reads CASSQVGTGETQYF. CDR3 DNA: TGCGCCAGCAGCCAGGTCGGGACAGGGGAGACCCAGTACTTC.

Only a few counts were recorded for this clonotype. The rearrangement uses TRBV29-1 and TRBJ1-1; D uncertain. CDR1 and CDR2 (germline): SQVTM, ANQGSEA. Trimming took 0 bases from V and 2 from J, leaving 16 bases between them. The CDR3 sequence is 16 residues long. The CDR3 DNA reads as TGCAGCGTTGAAGATCTTCAACAGCCGGGAAACACTGAAGCTTTCTTT. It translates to CSVEDLQQPGNTEAFF.

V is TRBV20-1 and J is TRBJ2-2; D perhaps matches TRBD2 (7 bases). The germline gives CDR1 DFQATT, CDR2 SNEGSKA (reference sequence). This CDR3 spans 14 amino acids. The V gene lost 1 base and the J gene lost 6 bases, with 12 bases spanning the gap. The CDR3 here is CSARVGRGSGELFF. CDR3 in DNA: TGCAGTGCTAGAGTGGGGAGGGGGTCCGGGGAGCTGTTTTTT.

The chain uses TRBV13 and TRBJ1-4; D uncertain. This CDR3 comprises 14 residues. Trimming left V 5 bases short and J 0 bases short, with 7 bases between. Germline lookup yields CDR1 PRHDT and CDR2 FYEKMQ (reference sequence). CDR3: CASSGDATNEKLFF. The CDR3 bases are TGTGCCAGCAGCGGGGATGCAACTAATGAAAAACTGTTTTTT.